This entry lists 30 T cell receptor beta chains sequenced from one sample in a study of T cells in Graves' hyperthyroidism and ophthalmopathy. Researchers took RNA transcripts and amplified the TCR beta CDR3 regions from them. Using the HTBI primer set, a first-round RT-PCR was run on the TCR CDR3. A single record per CDR3 protein comes from TCRdb applying MiXCR to the multiplex PCR reads. The sample comprises about 290,000 distinct CDR3 sequences, roughly 14% of which are singletons, and more than 7.5% rests with the top ten. Source material: blood. The source of these receptors is a woman between 25 and 40 years old with Graves' hyperthyroidism that later progressed to Graves' ophthalmopathy.

This clonotype was seen a handful of times. The CDR3 sequence is CASSPVGTSRLREQFF. The CDR3 bases are TGTGCCAGCAGCCCGGTGGGGACCAGCCGGTTAAGGGAGCAGTTCTTC. This rearrangement joins TRBV6-1 to TRBJ2-1, with D perhaps being TRBD1 or TRBD2 (5 bases each). Germline CDR1 MNHNS, CDR2 SASEGT. V lost 6 bases to trimming and J lost 10 bases, with 25 bases between them. CDR3 size: 16 residues.

This clonotype was recorded many times. The V call is TRBV20-1, the J call TRBJ2-1, with TRBD2 matching over 7 bases. The CDR3 has 16 residues. Unmatched junction bases numbered 11, after V lost 0 bases and J lost 6 bases. Germline V CDR1 and CDR2: DFQATT, SNEGSKA (reference sequence). The CDR3 nucleotides read TGCAGTGCTAGAGATTGGGAGGGACTCCCTTCCAATGAGCAGTTCTTC. This gives the protein CSARDWEGLPSNEQFF.

Concerning this clonotype: A much larger clone is a single base away; this may be a read error. The chain is built from TRBV2 and TRBJ2-3; D possibly corresponds to TRBD1 (5 bases). CDR1 SNHLY and CDR2 FYNNEI come from the germline V gene. CDR3 length equals 14 residues. The CDR3, as DNA: TGTGCCAGCAATTCTCAGGGTAGCACAGGTACGCAGTATTTT. Its translation: CASNSQGSTGTQYF.

This clonotype was picked up many times. The chain joins TRBV7-9 to TRBJ1-1; no clear D. V lost 3 bases to trimming and J lost 1 base, with 9 bases between them. The CDR3 has 14 amino acids. CDR1 is SEHNR and CDR2 is FQNEAQ in the germline V gene (reference sequence). This CDR3 is CASSLGIRNTEAFF. The CDR3 DNA follows: TGTGCCAGCAGCTTGGGTATTCGGAACACTGAAGCTTTCTTT.

This clonotype was detected ten times or more. This CDR3 reads CASSQLRSSSYNEQFF. CDR3 nucleotide sequence: TGCGCCAGCAGCCAGCTGAGGAGTAGCTCCTACAATGAGCAGTTCTTC. The chain is built from TRBV4-3 and TRBJ2-1; no reliable D call. There are 16 residues in the CDR3. Germline V gene lookup returns CDR1 LGHNA and CDR2 YSLEER. Trimming stripped 3 bases from V and 0 bases from J, with 12 bases between.

This clonotype was detected ten times or more. The chain joins TRBV7-9 to TRBJ2-7, with 10 bases aligning to TRBD2. This CDR3 is built from 15 residues. Germline V gene sequence: CDR1 SEHNR, CDR2 FQNEAQ (reference sequence). V shed 6 bases, J shed 9 bases, and the junction held 14 bases outside the gene matches. The CDR3 sequence is CASREMASGSMGQYF. CDR3 sequence (DNA): TGTGCCAGCAGGGAGATGGCTAGCGGGAGCATGGGGCAGTACTTC.

This clonotype was seen many times. V is TRBV27 and J is TRBJ2-1; 10 nucleotides agree with TRBD1. The CDR3 sequence is 13 residues long. The V and J ends lost 4 bases and 9 bases, in that order; junction bases with no gene match: 3. The germline CDR1 and CDR2 sequences are MNHEY and SMNVEV (reference sequence). CDR3 sequence: CASSWTGGGEQFF. In DNA form, the CDR3 reads TGTGCCAGCAGTTGGACAGGGGGGGGTGAGCAGTTCTTC.

This clonotype was seen a few times. The chain is built from TRBV19 and TRBJ1-5; 7 bases agree with TRBD1. The V and J ends lost 1 base and 7 bases, in that order; junction bases with no gene match: 7. This CDR3 has 15 amino acids. Germline V lookup: CDR1 LNHDA, CDR2 SQIVND (reference sequence). Here the CDR3 DNA reads TGTGCCAGTAGTATAGGGGACAGCCAGGGGCAGCCCCAGCATTTT. This codes for CASSIGDSQGQPQHF.

Many counts were recorded for this clonotype. This chain links TRBV6-2 or TRBV6-3 with TRBJ1-1; TRBD1 aligns across 7 bases. Trimming at V came to 6 bases and at J to 7 bases, leaving 8 bases not matched to a gene. CDR1 MNHEY and CDR2 SVGEGT come from the germline V gene. The CDR3 spans 13 residues. The CDR3 region is CASRQRQGLEAFF. As DNA, the CDR3 is TGTGCCAGCAGACAAAGACAGGGTCTTGAAGCTTTCTTT.

This clonotype was counted many times. The chain recombines TRBV20-1 with TRBJ2-5, with D tentatively TRBD2 (7 bases). The V end was cut by 1 base, the J end by 5 bases, with 11 bases between. In germline, CDR1 is DFQATT, CDR2 SNEGSKA (reference sequence). The CDR3 runs to 13 residues. CDR3 sequence: CSARVGGRETQYF. In nucleotides, the CDR3 is TGCAGTGCTAGAGTCGGGGGGCGGGAGACCCAGTACTTC.

This clonotype was seen many times. The chain is built from TRBV11-3 and TRBJ1-2; D perhaps matches TRBD1 (5 bases). Trimming pared 2 bases from V and 0 bases from J, leaving 7 bases between. Germline CDR1 SGHNT, CDR2 YENEEA. This CDR3 region has 14 residues. The CDR3 DNA reads TGTGCCAGCAGCTTACCGGGACCTAACTATGGCTACACCTTC. Translated: CASSLPGPNYGYTF.

This clonotype was counted ten times or more. The chain couples TRBV7-3 to TRBJ2-3, with 7 bases lining up with TRBD1. V trimming: 1 base; J trimming: 1 base; junction bases outside the gene matches: 5. Germline values: CDR1 SGHTA, CDR2 FQGTGA. The CDR3 has 16 residues. In nucleotides, the CDR3 is TGTGCCAGCAGCTTAAGGGACAGTGCTGGCACAGATACGCAGTATTTT. It translates to CASSLRDSAGTDTQYF.

The chain employs TRBV7-3 and TRBJ1-2, with D possibly TRBD1 on 5 matching bases. Germline values: CDR1 SGHTA, CDR2 FQGTGA. With 3 bases removed from V and 6 bases from J, the gap between germline ends came to 11 bases. The CDR3 length is 13 residues. CDR3 residues: CASSFAQGHGYTF. Written as DNA, the CDR3 is TGTGCCAGCAGCTTCGCGCAGGGTCATGGCTACACCTTC.

This chain uses TRBV9 with TRBJ2-1; the match to TRBD2 covers 10 bases. V shed 0 bases, J shed 2 bases, and the junction held 2 bases outside the gene matches. The germline CDR1 and CDR2 sequences are SGDLS and YYNGEE. The CDR3 spans 16 residues. As DNA, the CDR3 is TGTGCCAGCAGCGTAGCCCTAGCGGGGGCCTACAATGAGCAGTTCTTC. Its protein product is CASSVALAGAYNEQFF.

The gene calls are TRBV19 and TRBJ1-5; 7 bases fit TRBD1. This CDR3 is built from 15 residues. CDR1 LNHDA and CDR2 SQIVND come from the germline V gene (reference sequence). V dropped 3 bases and J dropped 3; count of bases not matched to a gene: 5. CDR3 bases: TGTGCCAGTAGTATCTACAGGGGATACAATCAGCCCCAGCATTTT. This sequence encodes CASSIYRGYNQPQHF.

This clonotype has only a few counts. The V call is TRBV9, the J call TRBJ2-1; tentatively, D is TRBD1 or TRBD2 (5 bases each). With 0 bases removed from V and 6 bases from J, the gap between germline ends came to 16 bases. This CDR3 is built from 16 residues. CDR1 is SGDLS and CDR2 is YYNGEE in the germline V gene. CDR3 coding DNA: TGTGCCAGCAGCGTAGGAGGCACCATGAGGGGCAATGAGCAGTTCTTC. Protein: CASSVGGTMRGNEQFF. Full variable domain (rest looked up from reference TRBV9 and TRBJ2-1): DSGVTQTPKHLITATGQRVTLRCSPRSGDLSVYWYQQSLDQGLQFLIQYYNGEERAKGNILERFSAQQFPDLHSELNLSSLELGDSALYFCASSVGGTMRGNEQFFGPGTRLTVL.

This clonotype was counted only a few times. The rearrangement joins TRBV29-1 to TRBJ2-1; TRBD2 matches 7 bases. Germline trimming cut 7 bases from V and 0 bases from J; bases unmatched to any gene: 12. Per germline, CDR1 SQVTM and CDR2 ANQGSEA. This CDR3 comprises 16 residues. The CDR3: CSGRGGSGSSYNEQFF. The CDR3 DNA reads as TGCAGCGGGCGGGGAGGGTCGGGGAGCTCCTACAATGAGCAGTTCTTC.

The V gene is TRBV7-6, the J gene TRBJ2-1; no reliable D call. Looked up from germline, CDR1 is SGHVS and CDR2 is FNYEAQ. This CDR3 has 11 residues. Trimming took off 5 bases at V and 12 bases at J, with 11 bases between the two ends. CDR3 in DNA: TGTGCCAGCAGCCCAGGATACGGGCAGTTCTTC. Amino acid sequence: CASSPGYGQFF.

This clonotype was detected ten times or more. The rearrangement links TRBV18 to TRBJ2-5; 10 positions match TRBD2. The CDR3 runs 15 residues. CDR1 is KGHSH and CDR2 is LQKENI in the germline V gene. V was clipped by 4 bases and J by 2 bases; unmatched bases: 4. CDR3: CASSRGTSVQETQYF. Here the CDR3 DNA reads TGTGCCAGCTCACGGGGGACTAGCGTACAAGAGACCCAGTACTTC.

To note about this clonotype: This may come from a read error, since a much larger clone is one base off. The chain is built from TRBV18 and TRBJ1-4; 7 nucleotides align to TRBD1. The CDR3 covers 15 residues. The trim removed 4 bases at V and 6 bases at J, leaving 8 bases unmatched. Germline CDR1 is KGHSH and CDR2 is LQKENI. Here the CDR3 reads CASSLPDGTDEKLFF. The CDR3 coding sequence is TGTGCCAGCTCACTCCCTGACGGGACAGATGAAAAACTGTTTTTT.

This clonotype was picked up many times. Compared with germline, one end of the junction differs, possibly owing to a read error. The chain recombines TRBV7-7 with TRBJ2-5; possible D gene TRBD2, 6 bases. CDR3 size: 13 residues. In germline, CDR1 is SSHAT, CDR2 FNYEAQ (reference sequence). Written as DNA, the CDR3 is TGTGCTAGCAGCCCAAGCGGGCAAGAGACCCAGTACTTC. It translates to CASSPSGQETQYF.

There are many counts of this clonotype. The rearrangement joins TRBV20-1 to TRBJ2-3; 7 nucleotides agree with TRBD2. The germline V gene encodes CDR1 DFQATT and CDR2 SNEGSKA (reference sequence). Germline trimming cut 3 bases from V and 0 bases from J; bases unmatched to any gene: 9. This CDR3 spans 16 amino acids. CDR3 region: CSASPPSGLSTDTQYF. Here the CDR3 DNA reads TGCAGTGCTAGTCCTCCTAGCGGCCTTAGCACAGATACGCAGTATTTT.

Comments on this clonotype: Just one base apart from a much larger clone, this may be a read error. The CDR3 here is CASSIGQINTEAFF. CDR3 nucleotides: TGTGCCAGTAGTATAGGACAGATAAACACTGAAGCTTTCTTT. This chain links TRBV19 with TRBJ1-1; D perhaps matches TRBD1 (5 bases). The CDR3 totals 14 residues. Germline V gene sequence: CDR1 LNHDA, CDR2 SQIVND (reference sequence). V was cut by 1 base and J by 2 bases, with 8 bases left in between.

Details on this clonotype: With a much larger clone just one base away, this may be a read error. The CDR3 does not close with the conserved phenylalanine or tryptophan, likely indicating a read error. The CDR3 sequence is CASSVTSSPGQETQYL. CDR3 coding DNA: TGTGCCAGCAGCGTAACCTCCTCACCGGGGCAAGAGACCCAGTACCTC. The chain is built from TRBV9 and TRBJ2-5; D is perhaps TRBD2 (5 bases). This CDR3 has 16 amino acids. Germline V gives CDR1 SGDLS, CDR2 YYNGEE. V was shortened by 1 base and J by 2 bases, with 15 bases between the two germline ends.

At least ten counts were recorded for this clonotype. The chain combines TRBV10-3 with TRBJ2-7; D perhaps matches TRBD1 (6 bases). The germline V gene has CDR1 ENHRY and CDR2 SYGVKD. V lost 3 bases to trimming and J lost 0 bases, with 12 bases between them. The CDR3 sequence is 15 residues long. The DNA for the CDR3 is TGTGCCATCAGTGATTCAGGGGCCAGCTCCTACGAGCAGTACTTC. Residues: CAISDSGASSYEQYF.

This clonotype was detected many times. The chain uses TRBV15 and TRBJ2-1, with D unresolved. Germline CDR1 is LNHNV and CDR2 is YYDKDF (reference sequence). V was shortened by 0 bases and J by 10 bases, with 7 bases between the two germline ends. This CDR3 is built from 12 residues. The CDR3 sequence is CATSRDQVEQFF. The CDR3 DNA reads TGTGCCACCAGCAGAGATCAGGTGGAGCAGTTCTTC.

Only a few counts were recorded for this clonotype. CDR3 bases: TGTGCCAGCACCTCGGGTGGACAGGGCATCGCGGGAGGAAACACCATATATTTT. Protein sequence: CASTSGGQGIAGGNTIYF. The chain couples TRBV12-3 or TRBV12-4 to TRBJ1-3; 8 bases line up with TRBD1. This CDR3 spans 18 amino acids. J lost 4 bases, V lost 7 bases, and 18 bases had no gene match.

This clonotype has at least ten counts. Here the CDR3 DNA reads TGTGCCAGCAGCCGAGCTAGTGGAACCGGGGAGCTGTTTTTT. It is translated as CASSRASGTGELFF. This chain connects TRBV5-6 to TRBJ2-2; no clear D. CDR1 is SGHDT and CDR2 is YYEEEE in the germline V gene. The CDR3 has 14 residues. V was trimmed by 4 bases and J by 5 bases, leaving 12 bases between them.

This clonotype has at least ten counts. The rearrangement links TRBV2 to TRBJ2-2; D might be TRBD2 (5 bases). Germline CDR1 SNHLY, CDR2 FYNNEI. V lost 1 base and J 2 bases, leaving 8 bases between the germline ends. The CDR3 is 15 residues long. DNA for the CDR3: TGTGCCAGCAGTGAAGAGGGAGTAAACACCGGGGAGCTGTTTTTT. Protein product: CASSEEGVNTGELFF.

As regards this clonotype: This could be a read error, since a much larger clone is one nucleotide away. V gene TRBV11-2 combines with J gene TRBJ2-3, with a possible D match to TRBD2 (6 bases). CDR1 SGHAT and CDR2 FQNNGV come from the germline V gene. The germline V and J ends were trimmed by 6 bases and 0 bases, with 19 bases remaining between them. The CDR3 spans 17 residues. CDR3 sequence: CASSYAGRRASTDTQYF. The CDR3 DNA sequence: TGTGCCAGCAGTTACGCTGGGAGGAGGGCTAGCACAGATACGCAGTATTTT.